The entry below describes one T cell receptor (beta chain). The germline V and J ends were trimmed by 4 bases and 4 bases, with 11 bases remaining between them. The CDR3 length is 13 residues. In germline, CDR1 is SGHNT, CDR2 YYREEE (reference sequence). The data were obtained in a study of neoadjuvant anti-PD-1 for oral cavity cancer. Across the whole study: Patients without progression received a fourth nivolumab dose around day 43, then surgical resection on days 50-56.

The table came from immunoSEQ multiplex PCR; TCRdb's copy has only in-frame clones and leaves some out. In the table there are around 34,000 clones, approximately 87% of which are singletons. The input for sequencing was PBMCs, taken before nivolumab (anti-PD-1) treatment. The source of this sequence is a person between 35 and 79 years old with oral cavity squamous cell carcinoma. V gene TRBV5-4 combines with J gene TRBJ1-1; no clear D gene. For the CDR3, the DNA is TGTGCCAGCAGCCCGGTCGATGGCACTGAAGCTTTCTTT. The encoded protein is CASSPVDGTEAFF. Variable domain in full (rest from reference TRBV5-4 and TRBJ1-1): ETGVTQSPTHLIKTRGQQVTLRCSSQSGHNTVSWYQQALGQGPQFIFQYYREEENGRGNFPPRFSGLQFPNYSSELNVNALELDDSALYLCASSPVDGTEAFFGQGTRLTVV.